This T cell receptor beta chain was identified during a study of OX40 agonist ivuxolimab in advanced cancers. Across the whole study: Ivuxolimab was delivered to patients intravenously every 2 weeks at doses spanning 0.01 to 10 mg/kg.

A few counts support this clone. Its target is unknown. General study points: Circulating CD4+ and CD8+ T cells showed clonal expansion by week 6 at 0.1 to 3.0 mg/kg.

Germline V gives CDR1 MNHNS, CDR2 SASEGT. The CDR3 extends over 14 amino acids. Losses at the gene ends were 8 bases for V and 6 bases for J; bases not matched to a gene: 7. The data were produced by immunoSEQ multiplex PCR, yet TCRdb's version contains in-frame clones alone and is incomplete. Counted here are about 73,000 clones, 88% occurring once; the ten biggest clones make up around 0.78%. Patients were ineligible given autoimmune disease history or systemic immunosuppression. The clonotype originates from an adult with an advanced solid tumor such as melanoma, head and neck, liver or kidney cancer. The chain is built from TRBV6-1 and TRBJ2-2; 9 bases are shared with TRBD2. The sample in question was CD4+ or CD8+ T cells sorted from blood, obtained in a trial of the OX40 agonist ivuxolimab. The CDR3 DNA reads TGTGCCAGCGAAGCTAGCGGGATGGCCGGGGAGCTGTTTTTT. It yields the protein CASEASGMAGELFF.